This T cell receptor (beta chain) was identified in a study of neurological immune-mediated disorders. The study, taken as a whole, reports: HTLV-1-associated myelopathy had the most TCR clonal expansion, whereas multiple sclerosis had the least (lower than in healthy controls). Among 34 multiple sclerosis patients, phylogenetic grouping put the repertoires of 18 into a single related-CDR3 cluster, a possible signature. There were no CDR3 amino acid sequences shared by expanded clones across subjects, a result suggesting private repertoires in all groups.

Germline V gene lookup returns CDR1 LGHDT and CDR2 YNNKEL (reference sequence). The CDR3 loop spans 14 amino acids. The germline V and J ends were trimmed by 2 bases and 8 bases, with 13 bases remaining between them. This clonotype was observed many times. As yet, its antigen is unknown. The cDNA came from 5'RACE with 10-nucleotide random UMIs. Via MiXCR, TCRdb re-called the 5' RACE reads, giving one row per CDR3 protein. This table holds about 69,000 distinct CDR3 sequences, roughly 3.9% found once. The chain employs TRBV3-1 and TRBJ2-4; tentatively, D is TRBD1 (7 bases). Sequenced material: PBMCs. This TCR derives from a man aged 25-45 years with multiple sclerosis. The DNA of the CDR3 is TGTGCCAGCAGCCAACAGGGGGGCGGGGACATTCAGTACTTC. This encodes CASSQQGGGDIQYF.